This entry features one T cell receptor beta chain sequence. The sample belongs to a study of shared T cell receptors in the human thymus. V lost 4 bases to trimming and J lost 7 bases; unmatched junction nucleotides: 8. The CDR3 runs 15 residues. CDR1 and CDR2 from the germline V gene are MGHRA and YSYEKL. Measured with immunoSEQ multiplex PCR; TCRdb has only the in-frame clones, and not every one. There are 600,000 to 900,000 clones in the sample; around 85% occur only once, and more than 0.01% lies in the top ten. In addition, the sample was reused for a study of human thymus T cells. That work states: Resections were taken during corrective heart surgery, and the thymus tissue came from these.

The sample was thymocytes. The gene calls are TRBV4-1 and TRBJ2-1; 9 bases map to TRBD1. The clonotype originates from a girl under three years old with a congenital heart defect. DNA of the CDR3: TGCGCCAGCAGCCCCAGGACAGGGGAAGGGAATGAGCAGTTCTTC. The encoded protein is CASSPRTGEGNEQFF.